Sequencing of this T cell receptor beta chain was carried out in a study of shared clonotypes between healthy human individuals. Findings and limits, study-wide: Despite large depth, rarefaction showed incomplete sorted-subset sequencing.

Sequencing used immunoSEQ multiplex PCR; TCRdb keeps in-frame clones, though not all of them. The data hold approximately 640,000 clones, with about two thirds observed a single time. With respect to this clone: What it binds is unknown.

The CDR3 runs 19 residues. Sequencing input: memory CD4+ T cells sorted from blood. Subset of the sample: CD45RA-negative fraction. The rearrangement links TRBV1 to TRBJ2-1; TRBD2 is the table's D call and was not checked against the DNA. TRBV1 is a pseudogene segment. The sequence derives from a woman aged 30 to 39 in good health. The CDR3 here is CTSSQSGTSGNMNYNEQFF. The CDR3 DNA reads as TGCACCAGCAGCCAATCCGGGACTAGCGGGAACATGAACTACAATGAGCAGTTCTTC.